This entry concerns a single T cell receptor beta chain. Per germline, CDR1 SEHNR and CDR2 FQNEAQ (reference sequence). The CDR3 extends over 15 amino acids. V lost 2 bases and J lost 5; bases outside the gene matches: 2. This sample is drawn from a study of OX40 agonist ivuxolimab in advanced cancers. For the study at large: Patients received ivuxolimab, an agonistic anti-OX40 (CD134) antibody.

The data were produced by immunoSEQ multiplex PCR, yet TCRdb's version contains in-frame clones alone and is incomplete. This sample has 55,000 to 70,000 clones, with just under 85% found just once. This chain links TRBV7-9 with TRBJ2-2, with 10 nucleotides matching TRBD1. The sequencing here drew on CD4+ or CD8+ T cells sorted from blood, taken in a trial of the OX40 agonist ivuxolimab. The TCR was taken from an adult with an advanced solid tumor such as melanoma, head and neck, liver or kidney cancer. CDR3 loop: CASSLRGQGTGELFF. The CDR3 DNA sequence: TGTGCCAGCAGCTTACGGGGACAGGGGACCGGGGAGCTGTTTTTT.